This TCR beta chain comes out of a study of blood T cell repertoires in COVID-19 (TCRdb year 2020). Turning to the overall study: Samples covering the acute and convalescent phases of COVID-19 were provided by collaborators in the United States, Italy and Spain. The material from the prospective study consisted of cDNA or gDNA derived from T cells, B-cell-depleted T cells, or PBMCs. The dataset comprised deeply sampled blood TCRbeta repertoires from subjects exposed to, actively infected with, or recovered from COVID-19. The repertoires were made available in a free public database intended to serve as a resource for research on the immune response to SARS-CoV-2. The samples were drawn from the first 160 participants of the ongoing ImmuneRACE study and from 1,254 subjects provided by 6 global collaborators. Sample metadata almost always included a de-identified subject ID, COVID-19 status, age in years and sex. Where available, HLA class I and class II types were taken from metadata supplied by the sample provider and were not determined by assay-based typing. The research as a whole found: Clinical and demographic metadata were provided uncurated, with the amount varying by source and participant.

A distance of 8 bases separates the germline ends of V and J, which lose 2 bases and 1 base respectively. In the germline V gene, CDR1 corresponds to SQVTM and CDR2 to ANQGSEA. Including the terminal cysteine and phenylalanine, the CDR3 comprises 13 residues. Here the CDR3 DNA is all that survives: 39 bases in frame from base 1. TCRbeta CDR3 regions were amplified from genomic DNA using the immunoSEQ Assay, a bias-controlled multiplex PCR. As for how the authors treated the data: The number of nucleated cells in each sample was estimated from the amplification of reference gene primers within the assay. Sequence reads were collapsed and filtered to measure the absolute abundance of every unique TCRbeta CDR3 rearrangement. For each sample, productive Simpson clonality was calculated as the square root of Simpson's diversity index across productive rearrangements. The immuneACCESS repertoire file appears here via TCRdb, limited to in-frame rearrangements. These files lack a portion of the clones; in checked studies, under half of the deficit traces to unresolved V genes, and the cause of the others is not known. V and J calls and clone size are given by that table; D and trimming were obtained from the DNA. Recorded for this sample are about 140,000 clones; 65% to 85% of them occurred a single time. The ten top clones hold 4% of the sample.

A remark on this clone: The antigen this receptor binds is unknown. No clone much larger than this one lies a single base away; base qualities are absent.

The collaborating institutions used their own protocols to collect whole blood in K2EDTA tubes. For TCRbeta analysis, collaborator samples were shipped as frozen whole blood, as isolated PBMCs, or as DNA extracted from either sample type. The sequence was collected from a woman aged 60-75 years with acute or convalescent COVID-19. The sample was peripheral blood. The V and J segments used are TRBV29-1 and TRBJ1-1, and TRBD1 may be the D gene, going by 5 matching bases. The CDR3 reads as follows: CSVERGTNTEAFF. The sequenced DNA: TGCAGCGTTGAAAGGGGTACGAACACTGAAGCTTTCTTT.